This T cell receptor beta chain derives from a study of cytomegalovirus exposure and HLA in healthy donors. The primer mix had 60 Vbeta and 13 Jbeta primers. Some clones are missing from TCRdb's copy, which holds only in-frame ones; the method was immunoSEQ multiplex PCR. The sample gives 90,000 to 150,000 clones, 75% of which show up once; roughly 3% is in the top ten. V lost 3 bases, J lost 8 bases, and 9 bases stayed unmatched. The V gene's germline CDR1 is SEHNR and CDR2 FQNEAQ (reference sequence). This CDR3 is 14 amino acids long. Sequencing input: PBMCs. The clonotype was recovered from a woman in her thirties or forties in good health and CMV-seropositive. The chain links TRBV7-9 to TRBJ1-2; 7 bases are a match to TRBD1. DNA of the CDR3: TGTGCCAGCAGCTTGGGACAGTCCTTAAGGGGCTACACCTTC. Encoded protein: CASSLGQSLRGYTF.